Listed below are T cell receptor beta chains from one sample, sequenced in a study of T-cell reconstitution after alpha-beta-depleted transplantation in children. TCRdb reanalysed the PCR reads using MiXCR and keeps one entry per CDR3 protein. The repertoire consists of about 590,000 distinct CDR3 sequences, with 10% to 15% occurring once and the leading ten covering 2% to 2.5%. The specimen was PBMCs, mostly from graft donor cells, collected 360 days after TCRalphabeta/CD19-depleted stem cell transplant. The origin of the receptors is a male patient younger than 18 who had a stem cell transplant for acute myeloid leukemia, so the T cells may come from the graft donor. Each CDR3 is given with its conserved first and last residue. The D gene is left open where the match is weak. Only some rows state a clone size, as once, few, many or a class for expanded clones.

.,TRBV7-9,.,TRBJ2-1,CASSLSIYEQFF,TGTGCCAGCAGCTTAAGTATCTATGAGCAGTTCTTC
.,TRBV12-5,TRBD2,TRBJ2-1,CASGLYGLAGGEQFF,TGTGCTAGTGGTCTTTACGGACTAGCGGGAGGTGAGCAGTTCTTC
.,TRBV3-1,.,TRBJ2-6,CASSQDRGANVLTF,TGTGCCAGCAGCCAAGACCGTGGGGCCAACGTCCTGACTTTC
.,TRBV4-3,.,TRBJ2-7,CASSQRPDNEQYF,TGCGCCAGCAGCCAACGGCCCGACAACGAGCAGTACTTC
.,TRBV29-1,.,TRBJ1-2,CSVWAPGYTF,TGCAGCGTTTGGGCCCCCGGCTACACCTTC
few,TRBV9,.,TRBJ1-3,CASSVDPRAAMGGNTIYF,TGTGCCAGCAGCGTAGACCCCAGGGCGGCCATGGGGGGAAACACCATATATTTT
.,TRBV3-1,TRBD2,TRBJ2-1,CASSLAGTSGRVLGEQFF,TGTGCCAGCAGCCTCGCCGGGACTAGCGGGAGGGTCCTGGGTGAGCAGTTCTTC
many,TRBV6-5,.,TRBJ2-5,CASSRVDQETQYF,TGTGCCAGCAGTCGGGTTGACCAAGAGACCCAGTACTTC
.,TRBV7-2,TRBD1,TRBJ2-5,CASRVPGGMETQYF,TGTGCCAGCAGGGTGCCAGGGGGCATGGAGACCCAGTACTTC
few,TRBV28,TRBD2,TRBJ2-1,CASSRRFSGRVDEQFF,TGTGCCAGCAGCCGAAGATTTAGCGGGAGGGTCGATGAGCAGTTCTTC
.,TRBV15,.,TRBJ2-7,CATSRTPEGGRYYEQYF,TGTGCCACCAGCAGAACCCCGGAGGGGGGCCGATACTACGAGCAGTACTTC
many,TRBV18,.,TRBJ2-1,CASTPWRAIPDEQFF,TGTGCCAGCACTCCGTGGAGGGCCATCCCCGATGAGCAGTTCTTC
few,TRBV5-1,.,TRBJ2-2,CASSLKRSGELFF,TGCGCCAGCAGCTTGAAACGTTCCGGGGAGCTGTTTTTT
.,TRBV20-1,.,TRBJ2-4,CSAEEKQLAKNIQYF,TGCAGTGCGGAGGAGAAACAGCTAGCCAAAAACATTCAGTACTTC
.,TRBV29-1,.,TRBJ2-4,CSVLPGTLAKNIQYF,TGCAGCGTCCTCCCCGGCACGTTAGCCAAAAACATTCAGTACTTC
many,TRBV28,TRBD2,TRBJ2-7,CASSLRLAGTYEQYF,TGTGCCAGCAGTTTAAGACTAGCGGGAACCTACGAGCAGTACTTC
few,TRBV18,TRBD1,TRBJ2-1,CASSPAGTAEQFF,TGTGCCAGCTCACCGGCCGGGACAGCGGAGCAGTTCTTC